The 19 T cell receptor beta chains reported below all come from one sample, sequenced in a study of blood T cell repertoires in COVID-19. Only in-frame clones appear in the TCRdb table, and some are missing; sequencing was by immunoSEQ multiplex PCR. This table holds under 150,000 clones, roughly four fifths found once. The sequencing sample was made of peripheral blood. The receptor source for this set is a human donor with acute or convalescent COVID-19. The donor label of this sample is uncertain.

The chain recombines TRBV5-1 with TRBJ1-2, with TRBD1 as a possible D gene (6 bases). With 4 bases removed from V and 4 bases from J, the gap between germline ends came to 17 bases. The CDR3 extends over 15 amino acids. Germline V gives CDR1 SGHRS, CDR2 YFSETQ. The CDR3 DNA sequence: TGCGCCAGCAGCATGGGGACACCCGTTTCCTATGGCTACACCTTC. Translation: CASSMGTPVSYGYTF.

This sequence joins TRBV19 and TRBJ1-2; TRBD1 matches at 8 bases. V lost 5 bases, J lost 4 bases, and 6 bases stayed unmatched. CDR3 length: 14 amino acids. In germline, CDR1 is LNHDA, CDR2 SQIVND (reference sequence). The CDR3 protein is CASSLGQGRYGYTF. CDR3 DNA: TGTGCCAGTAGTCTAGGACAGGGTCGCTATGGCTACACCTTC. The full variable domain, rest sourced from reference TRBV19 and TRBJ1-2, is DGGITQSPKYLFRKEGQNVTLSCEQNLNHDAMYWYRQDPGQGLRLIYYSQIVNDFQKGDIAEGYSVSREKKESFPLTVTSAQKNPTAFYLCASSLGQGRYGYTFGSGTRLTVV.

The genes are TRBV14 and TRBJ1-2; D is undetermined. V was cut by 4 bases and J by 6 bases, with 21 bases left in between. The CDR3 has 16 residues. In germline, CDR1 is SGHDN, CDR2 FVKESK. The CDR3 region is CASSPTHGGPGNGYTF. The CDR3 DNA reads TGTGCCAGCAGCCCCACCCACGGCGGCCCGGGTAATGGCTACACCTTC.

The table lists this clone with a few counts. This chain joins TRBV5-1 and TRBJ2-3; 9 bases line up with TRBD2. Germline CDR1 reads SGHRS; CDR2 reads YFSETQ. V was pared by 7 bases and J by 2 bases, with 8 bases of the junction left unmatched. The CDR3 spans 15 residues. The CDR3 loop is CASLLAGAFTDTQYF. CDR3 DNA sequence: TGCGCCAGCCTCTTAGCGGGGGCCTTCACAGATACGCAGTATTTT.

The chain has TRBV6-5 and TRBJ1-6; D is uncertain. This CDR3 contains 13 residues. Germline CDR1 reads MNHEY; CDR2 reads SVGAGI. Trimming cost V 4 bases and J 8 bases, with 9 bases left between them. The DNA of the CDR3 is TGTGCCAGCAGTTCAAAGGGAGATTCACCCCTCCACTTT. Amino acids: CASSSKGDSPLHF.

The chain combines TRBV19 with TRBJ2-7, with D maybe TRBD2 (6 bases). Germline assignment: CDR1 LNHDA and CDR2 SQIVND (reference sequence). Trimming removed 4 bases from V and 3 bases from J, with 13 bases in between. The CDR3 runs 14 residues. The CDR3 DNA reads as TGTGCCAGTAGTACCGGGACTCCCAGCTACGAGCAGTACTTC. Translated, it gives CASSTGTPSYEQYF.

This clone was seen once. The chain has TRBV30 and TRBJ1-3; 10 nucleotides line up with TRBD1. The V segment lost 7 bases and the J segment 2 bases; nucleotides outside the gene matches: 11. CDR3 size: 16 residues. Germline V CDR1 and CDR2: GTSNPN, SVGIG (reference sequence). CDR3 amino acids: CASYRPDRGPGNTIYF. The CDR3 bases are TGTGCCTCCTATCGTCCAGACAGGGGGCCTGGAAACACCATATATTTT.

The rearrangement joins TRBV4-1 to TRBJ1-2; 8 bases map to TRBD1. The germline CDR1 and CDR2 sequences are MGHRA and YSYEKL. The V gene end was trimmed by 2 bases and the J gene end by 0 bases; junction bases not matched to a gene: 2. The CDR3 extends over 15 amino acids. This chain's CDR3 is CASSQQGASNYGYTF. CDR3 DNA: TGCGCCAGCAGCCAACAGGGGGCGTCTAACTATGGCTACACCTTC.

J is TRBJ1-1 and V is TRBV4-1; TRBD1 matches 11 bases. V gave up 3 bases and J gave up 13 bases; unmatched junction bases: 10. CDR1 MGHRA and CDR2 YSYEKL come from the germline V gene. CDR3 size: 14 residues. CDR3 in amino acids: CASSQRGQGERGFF. In DNA, the CDR3 is TGCGCCAGCAGCCAGAGGGGACAGGGGGAGCGAGGTTTCTTT.

This clone has only a few counts. The genes are TRBV5-1 and TRBJ2-1; D gene unclear. V lost 6 bases and J lost 3, with 10 bases in between. CDR1 is SGHRS and CDR2 is YFSETQ in the germline V gene. This CDR3 spans 13 amino acids. CDR3 region: CASNDGDYNEQFF. The CDR3 coding sequence is TGCGCCAGCAATGACGGAGACTACAATGAGCAGTTCTTC.

J is TRBJ2-4 and V is TRBV6-6, with 10 bases lining up with TRBD2. The CDR3 loop spans 16 amino acids. After removal of 2 bases from V and 5 bases from J, the junction contained 6 bases not matched to a gene. Per the germline V gene, CDR1 is MNHNY and CDR2 is SVGAGI (reference sequence). The CDR3 nucleotides read TGTGCCAGCAGTTACCCCTCCGGGACTAGCGAAAACATTCAGTACTTC. Translation: CASSYPSGTSENIQYF.

The chain uses TRBV6-6 and TRBJ1-6; D call uncertain. V lost 5 bases, J lost 0 bases, and 17 bases lay in between. CDR1 MNHNY and CDR2 SVGAGI come from the germline V gene (reference sequence). The CDR3 sequence is 18 residues long. The CDR3 region has the DNA TGTGCCAGCAGTCCCCGAGGAGTCTTGAGCTCCTATAATTCACCCCTCCACTTT. This codes for CASSPRGVLSSYNSPLHF.

This clone was observed a single time. The chain has TRBV2 and TRBJ2-5; 10 nucleotides match TRBD1. There are 16 residues in the CDR3. In germline, CDR1 is SNHLY, CDR2 FYNNEI. J was trimmed by 1 base and V by 3 bases; bases with no gene match: 5. Written as DNA, the CDR3 is TGTGCCAGCAGTGAGGACAGGGGGGGAATCCAAGAGACCCAGTACTTC. Its translation: CASSEDRGGIQETQYF.

The chain uses TRBV4-2 and TRBJ2-7; no clear D gene. V dropped 0 bases and J dropped 2 bases, with 8 bases sitting between them. Germline CDR1 LGHNA, CDR2 YNFKEQ. The CDR3 contains 14 residues. CDR3 DNA sequence: TGTGCCAGCAGCCAAGATCCCAGGCCCTACGAGCAGTACTTC. Translating it yields CASSQDPRPYEQYF.

In this sample, this clone turned up once. This chain joins TRBV9 and TRBJ1-3; D is undetermined. The CDR3 length is 16 residues. The ends were cut back, 3 bases at V and 0 bases at J, with 13 bases in the middle. Germline CDR1 SGDLS, CDR2 YYNGEE. CDR3 region: CASSAKQEVSGNTIYF. CDR3 nucleotide sequence: TGTGCCAGCAGCGCTAAGCAGGAGGTCTCTGGAAACACCATATATTTT. Full variable domain (remainder filled in from reference TRBV9 and TRBJ1-3): DSGVTQTPKHLITATGQRVTLRCSPRSGDLSVYWYQQSLDQGLQFLIQYYNGEERAKGNILERFSAQQFPDLHSELNLSSLELGDSALYFCASSAKQEVSGNTIYFGEGSWLTVV.

This clone was detected once. The chain is built from TRBV27 and TRBJ2-1; perhaps TRBD1 as D (5 bases). Trimming took off 3 bases at V and 4 bases at J, with 10 bases between the two ends. From germline, CDR1 is MNHEY and CDR2 SMNVEV (reference sequence). This CDR3 is built from 14 residues. The CDR3 coding sequence is TGTGCCAGCAGTTTCCGGACACCGTACAATGAGCAGTTCTTC. Encoded protein: CASSFRTPYNEQFF.

This clone was counted a single time. The chain carries TRBV27 and TRBJ1-2; 7 bases are a match to TRBD1. CDR3 length equals 15 residues. With 2 bases clipped from V and 8 bases from J, the junction kept 11 bases outside the gene matches. Germline values: CDR1 MNHEY, CDR2 SMNVEV (reference sequence). The CDR3 nucleotides read TGTGCCAGCAGTTTACTCCCTCAGGGGGGCGGGGGCTACACCTTC. This encodes CASSLLPQGGGGYTF.

This chain's CDR3 is CASSLVGQQLNQPQHF. In DNA form, the CDR3 reads TGTGCCAGCAGCTTAGTTGGGCAACAACTCAATCAGCCCCAGCATTTT. This chain joins TRBV7-8 and TRBJ1-5; D is unresolved. The CDR3 covers 16 residues. Germline V lookup: CDR1 SGHVS, CDR2 FQNEAQ. Trimming took off 1 base at V and 3 bases at J, with 13 bases between the two ends.

This clone was seen more than once but under ten times. The chain couples TRBV9 to TRBJ1-1; D may be TRBD1 (5 bases). Germline V CDR1 and CDR2: SGDLS, YYNGEE. CDR3 size: 12 residues. V lost 3 bases and J lost 7, with 10 bases in between. CDR3 in DNA: TGTGCCAGCAGCGGCTGGGGGGATGAAGCTTTCTTT. It specifies CASSGWGDEAFF.